This T cell receptor (beta chain) was documented in a study of beta chain features in type 1 diabetes. About the study: Cell yields, gender and age were comparable in patients and healthy donors. General study findings and limits: Within the patient group, naive, central memory and Treg TCRB repertoires appeared more similar to each other than within healthy donors.

Researchers reported sorting CD4+ naive, central memory, regulatory and stem cell-like memory cells via CD45RO/CCR7/CD25/CD127/CD95/CD27. Every bit of the isolated RNA underwent reverse transcription, so sequencing read expressed TCRB transcripts. Produced via immunoSEQ multiplex PCR; TCRdb's table is partial and in-frame only. The sample contains 150,000 to 180,000 clones, roughly 11% of which appear only once. This clone showed up just a few times. Its specificity is unknown. The sequence derives from a man between 18 and 29 years old in good health. Material: central memory CD4+ T cells from blood.

The CDR3 is CASSFKSGQGGHEQYF. CDR3 in DNA: TGTGCCAGCAGCTTTAAGTCGGGACAGGGTGGCCACGAGCAGTACTTC. The J gene is TRBJ2-7, the V gene TRBV7-3; 9 bases line up with TRBD1. In germline, CDR1 is SGHTA, CDR2 FQGTGA. J was trimmed by 5 bases and V by 3 bases; bases with no gene match: 11. The CDR3 has 16 residues.